The 10 T cell receptor beta chains below were found in one sample sequenced in a study of identical twins. Each CDR3 protein gets one entry after TCRdb re-called the 5' RACE reads with MiXCR. The sample includes 520,000 or so distinct CDR3 sequences, around 20% of them seen just once. The sample was also linked to a second study, of T cells expressing NK-cell markers.

Sequencing was done on a sample of CD4+ T cells sorted from blood. These receptors were obtained from a woman under 30 in good health.

This chain links TRBV11-2 with TRBJ2-1; D is undetermined. The V end was cut by 7 bases, the J end by 10 bases, with 20 bases between. The germline gives CDR1 SGHAT, CDR2 FQNNGV. There are 14 residues in the CDR3. The CDR3: CASNPRTSEDEQFF. The CDR3 DNA reads as TGTGCCAGCAACCCGAGGACGAGCGAGGACGAGCAGTTCTTC.

The chain joins TRBV11-3 to TRBJ1-1; D is unresolved. The CDR3 sequence is 13 residues long. The V end was cut by 5 bases, the J end by 1 base, with 8 bases between. In germline, CDR1 is SGHNT, CDR2 YENEEA. The CDR3 DNA sequence: TGTGCCAGCAGCGACAACCCGAACACTGAAGCTTTCTTT. Translating it yields CASSDNPNTEAFF.

This clonotype came up a few times. The CDR3 nucleotides read TGCAGTGCTAGAGATCTCCGCGGTACCCACTATGGCTACACCTTC. It yields the protein CSARDLRGTHYGYTF. The V and J genes are TRBV20-1 and TRBJ1-2; the D is unclear. CDR1 and CDR2 (germline): DFQATT, SNEGSKA (reference sequence). The CDR3 has 15 residues. V shed 0 bases and J shed 3 bases, with 14 bases lying between them.

The rearrangement links TRBV12-3 or TRBV12-4 to TRBJ2-5; TRBD2 is a possible D gene (6 bases). V was shortened by 3 bases and J by 0 bases, with 8 bases between the two germline ends. The CDR3 runs to 14 residues. The CDR3 region has the DNA TGTGCCAGCAGTTTTCGGGGGAACCAAGAGACCCAGTACTTC. Amino acid sequence: CASSFRGNQETQYF.

This clonotype was recorded a few times. The chain uses TRBV4-1 and TRBJ2-3; D is ambiguous. The CDR3 sequence is 15 residues long. V was trimmed by 4 bases and J by 2 bases, leaving 13 bases between them. The germline CDR1 and CDR2 sequences are MGHRA and YSYEKL. The CDR3 loop reads CASSPDGQSTDTQYF. CDR3 DNA: TGCGCCAGCAGCCCGGATGGGCAGTCCACAGATACGCAGTATTTT.

The chain combines TRBV20-1 with TRBJ2-3, with 7 bases identical to TRBD2. CDR3 length equals 15 residues. Germline CDR1 reads DFQATT; CDR2 reads SNEGSKA (reference sequence). J was trimmed by 6 bases and V by 3 bases; bases with no gene match: 12. The CDR3 protein is CSASGAGELWDTQYF. The CDR3 nucleotides are TGCAGTGCTAGCGGCGCGGGGGAGCTATGGGATACGCAGTATTTT.

This clonotype turned up a few times. The chain carries TRBV29-1 and TRBJ2-5, with a possible D match to TRBD1 (6 bases). The CDR3 is 13 residues long. Germline V gene data show CDR1 as SQVTM and CDR2 as ANQGSEA. Trimming cost V 2 bases and J 5 bases, with 12 bases left between them. CDR3 residues: CSVERGLGETQYF. The CDR3 coding sequence is TGCAGCGTTGAAAGGGGGTTAGGTGAGACCCAGTACTTC.

The chain is built from TRBV3-1 and TRBJ2-3; D remains unclear. The CDR3 runs to 15 residues. CDR1 is LGHDT and CDR2 is YNNKEL in the germline V gene (reference sequence). The V gene lost 3 bases and the J gene lost 2 bases, with 12 bases spanning the gap. CDR3 residues: CASSQTKIDTDTQYF. Here the CDR3 DNA reads TGTGCCAGCAGCCAGACAAAGATTGACACAGATACGCAGTATTTT.

This clonotype was counted only a few times. The J gene is TRBJ2-1, the V gene TRBV12-3 or TRBV12-4; D is perhaps TRBD2 (6 bases). The CDR3 has 14 residues. V was pared by 7 bases and J by 3 bases, with 13 bases between. The CDR3 DNA reads as TGTGCCAGCATCCCCGGGGACTTCTACAATGAGCAGTTCTTC. It specifies CASIPGDFYNEQFF.

The J gene is TRBJ2-5, the V gene TRBV4-2; D is uncertain. The CDR3 has 12 residues. V was trimmed by 4 bases and J by 5 bases, leaving 8 bases between them. Germline V CDR1 and CDR2: LGHNA, YNFKEQ. The CDR3 DNA reads as TGTGCCAGCAGCCCGATGTCGGAGACCCAGTACTTC. This translates into CASSPMSETQYF.